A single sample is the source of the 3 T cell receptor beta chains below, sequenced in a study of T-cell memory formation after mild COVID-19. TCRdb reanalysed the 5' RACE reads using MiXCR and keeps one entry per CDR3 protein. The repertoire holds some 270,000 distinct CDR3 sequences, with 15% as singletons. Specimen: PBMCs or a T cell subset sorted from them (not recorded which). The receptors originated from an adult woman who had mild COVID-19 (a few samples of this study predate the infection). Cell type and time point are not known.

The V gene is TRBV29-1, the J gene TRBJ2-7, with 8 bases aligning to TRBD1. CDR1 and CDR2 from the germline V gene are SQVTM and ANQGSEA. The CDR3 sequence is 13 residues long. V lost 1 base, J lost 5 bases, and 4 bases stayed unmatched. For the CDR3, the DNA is TGCAGCGTTGAAGGCAGGGGGCTCCACGAGCAGTACTTC. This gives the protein CSVEGRGLHEQYF.

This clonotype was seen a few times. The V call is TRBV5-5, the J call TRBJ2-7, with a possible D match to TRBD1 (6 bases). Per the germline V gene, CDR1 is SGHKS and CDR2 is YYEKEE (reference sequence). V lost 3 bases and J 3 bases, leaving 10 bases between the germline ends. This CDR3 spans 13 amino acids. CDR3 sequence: CASSSDRNYEQYF. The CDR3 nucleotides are TGTGCCAGCAGCTCCGACAGGAACTACGAGCAGTACTTC.

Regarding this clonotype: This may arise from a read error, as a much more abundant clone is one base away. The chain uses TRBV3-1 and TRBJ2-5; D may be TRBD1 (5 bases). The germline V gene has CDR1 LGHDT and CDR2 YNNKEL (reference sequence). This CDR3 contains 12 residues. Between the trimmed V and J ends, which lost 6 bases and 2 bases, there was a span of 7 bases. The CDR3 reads CASRTEQETQYF. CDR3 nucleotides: TGTGCCAGCAGGACAGAACAAGAGACCCAGTACTTC.